This TCR beta chain was identified during a study of cytomegalovirus exposure and HLA in healthy donors. The PCR had 60 Vbeta and 13 Jbeta primers. Some clones are missing from TCRdb's copy, which holds only in-frame ones; the method was immunoSEQ multiplex PCR. The data hold about 140,000 clones, with about four fifths observed a single time. The CDR3 spans 15 residues. The J segment lost 0 bases and the V segment lost 4 bases, leaving 2 bases of the junction unmatched. CDR1 is SEHNR and CDR2 is FQNEAQ in the germline V gene (reference sequence). Sequenced sample: PBMCs. The chain links TRBV7-9 to TRBJ1-1; TRBD1 matches 10 bases. The TCR comes from a man aged 30 to 39 in good health and CMV-seronegative. Here the CDR3 DNA reads TGTGCCAGCAGCTCAGACAGGGGGCTGAACACTGAAGCTTTCTTT. Amino acids: CASSSDRGLNTEAFF.